This TCR beta chain was identified during a study of CD8+ T cells in alopecia areata. Study conclusions and caveats: Whereas mice showed it more clearly, TCR sharing across patients was murkier, possibly because of HLA.

Comment on this clone: The target antigen is unknown.

RNA was extracted and reverse transcribed into cDNA as the sequencing template. The repertoire was sequenced with immunoSEQ multiplex PCR; TCRdb's copy has only in-frame clones and lacks some. Of fewer than 70,000 clones listed, 44% are singletons. CDR3 size: 14 residues. Germline V gene sequence: CDR1 MNHEY, CDR2 SMNVEV (reference sequence). The ends were cut back, 6 bases at V and 7 bases at J, with 16 bases in the middle. This sequence was found in a human donor with alopecia areata. The sequenced sample consisted of NKG2D-low CD8+ T cells sorted from blood. J is TRBJ2-1 and V is TRBV27; a weak D match, TRBD2 (7 bases). The CDR3 is CASSLTGGGNEQFF. The CDR3 nucleotides are TGTGCCAGCAGCCTTACGGGGGGCGGGAATGAGCAGTTCTTC.